One sample yielded the 15 T cell receptor beta chains listed below, sequenced in a study of human T cells and chemical hapten exposure. TCRdb called the RACE reads again in MiXCR, with one record for every CDR3 protein. The sample lists approximately 84,000 distinct CDR3 sequences, 8.6% occurring once. Time point specified: healthy volunteer bleed at 6 weeks. Unfractionated whole blood yielded the extracted total RNA. The sequenced sample consisted of whole blood. These receptors came from a male donor in good health. Some clones in this sample may be carry-over from other donors' samples.

This clonotype has just a few counts. The gene calls are TRBV12-3 or TRBV12-4 and TRBJ2-7; D gene ambiguous. There are 12 residues in the CDR3. V lost 1 base and J lost 6, with 7 bases in between. The CDR3 protein is CASSLGYSEQYF. The CDR3 DNA sequence: TGTGCCAGCAGTTTAGGATATAGCGAGCAGTACTTC.

The chain links TRBV14 to TRBJ2-1, with 12 bases aligning to TRBD2. V was pared by 0 bases and J by 3 bases, with 9 bases of the junction left unmatched. This CDR3 is built from 19 residues. Per the germline V gene, CDR1 is SGHDN and CDR2 is FVKESK. CDR3 sequence (DNA): TGTGCCAGCAGCCAAGATAGCCGGACTAGCGGGAAATACTACAATGAGCAGTTCTTC. Residues: CASSQDSRTSGKYYNEQFF.

This clonotype was detected a few times. This rearrangement joins TRBV20-1 to TRBJ1-2, with D unclear. Germline V lookup: CDR1 DFQATT, CDR2 SNEGSKA (reference sequence). The CDR3 totals 15 residues. The V end was cut by 3 bases, the J end by 0 bases, with 14 bases between. The CDR3 reads CSARDNAGPNYGYTF. CDR3 coding DNA: TGCAGTGCTAGGGATAATGCCGGACCTAACTATGGCTACACCTTC.

This clonotype was found a few times. The chain has TRBV14 and TRBJ1-1; 7 positions agree with TRBD1. Germline CDR1 and CDR2: SGHDN and FVKESK. The CDR3 is made up of 18 amino acids. Unmatched junction bases numbered 14, after V lost 2 bases and J lost 2 bases. The CDR3 here is CASSQRPVITGDNTEAFF. CDR3 sequence (DNA): TGTGCCAGCAGCCAAAGGCCAGTTATCACAGGGGATAACACTGAAGCTTTCTTT.

The rearrangement links TRBV6-6 to TRBJ2-5; D gene uncertain. Germline V gene lookup returns CDR1 MNHNY and CDR2 SVGAGI (reference sequence). There are 15 residues in the CDR3. The ends were cut back, 5 bases at V and 4 bases at J, with 17 bases in the middle. Written as DNA, the CDR3 is TGTGCCAGCAGTCAATCCCTTTTATCAGCAGAGACCCAGTACTTC. Encoded protein: CASSQSLLSAETQYF.

This clonotype was seen ten or more times. The chain carries TRBV29-1 and TRBJ2-5; D uncertain. Germline V gene lookup returns CDR1 SQVTM and CDR2 ANQGSEA. Trimming took off 5 bases at V and 5 bases at J, with 9 bases between the two ends. The CDR3 totals 11 residues. CDR3 sequence reads: CSVWVGETQYF. CDR3 coding DNA: TGCAGCGTTTGGGTCGGGGAGACCCAGTACTTC.

This clonotype was counted a few times. V and J are TRBV6-5 and TRBJ2-5, with 7 bases lining up with TRBD2. CDR1 and CDR2 (germline): MNHEY, SVGAGI. This CDR3 contains 13 residues. The V gene end was trimmed by 4 bases and the J gene end by 4 bases; junction bases not matched to a gene: 3. The CDR3 region has the DNA TGTGCCAGCAGTTCGACTAGCATAGAGACCCAGTACTTC. It yields the protein CASSSTSIETQYF.

The chain is built from TRBV14 and TRBJ2-7; 7 nucleotides agree with TRBD1. The CDR3 is 17 residues long. Germline V gives CDR1 SGHDN, CDR2 FVKESK. J lost 4 bases, V lost 2 bases, and 14 bases had no gene match. The CDR3 DNA reads TGTGCCAGCAGCCAATTCCGACCGGGACAGCCTGATTACGAGCAGTACTTC. It translates to CASSQFRPGQPDYEQYF.

At least ten counts were recorded for this clonotype. The rearrangement joins TRBV10-2 to TRBJ2-2; tentatively, D is TRBD2 (7 bases). The CDR3 spans 16 residues. CDR1 is WSHSY and CDR2 is SAAADI in the germline V gene. The V end lost 3 bases, the J end lost 2 bases, and 13 bases lay between the germline ends. Here the CDR3 DNA reads TGCGCCAGCAGTGATGTTGGGGGGGCTAACACCGGGGAGCTGTTTTTT. Protein: CASSDVGGANTGELFF.

The chain combines TRBV27 with TRBJ1-2; 9 positions agree with TRBD1. The ends lost 6 bases at V and 6 bases at J; junction bases unmatched: 14. CDR1 and CDR2 from the germline V gene are MNHEY and SMNVEV (reference sequence). The CDR3 is 16 residues long. The CDR3, as DNA: TGTGCCAGCAGACCACGGCGGGACAGGGAGTTTGATGGCTACACCTTC. Encoded protein: CASRPRRDREFDGYTF.

This clonotype was detected only a few times. This rearrangement joins TRBV7-9 to TRBJ2-7; 9 positions agree with TRBD2. J gave up 4 bases and V 5 bases, and 9 bases lay outside the gene matches. The CDR3 is 15 amino acids. Germline V gives CDR1 SEHNR, CDR2 FQNEAQ (reference sequence). The CDR3 region is CASSPSAGGSYEQYF. The DNA for the CDR3 is TGTGCCAGCAGCCCTTCGGCGGGGGGGTCTTACGAGCAGTACTTC. Together with reference TRBV7-9 and TRBJ2-7, the CDR3 gives the full variable domain: DTGVSQNPRHKITKRGQNVTFRCDPISEHNRLYWYRQTLGQGPEFLTYFQNEAQLEKSRLLSDRFSAERPKGSFSTLEIQRTEQGDSAMYLCASSPSAGGSYEQYFGPGTRLTVT.

This clonotype was seen repeatedly, ten times or more. J is TRBJ2-5 and V is TRBV3-1; 13 nucleotides line up with TRBD2. The CDR3 loop spans 16 amino acids. After removal of 2 bases from V and 5 bases from J, the junction contained 5 bases not matched to a gene. Germline V lookup: CDR1 LGHDT, CDR2 YNNKEL (reference sequence). Here the CDR3 DNA reads TGTGCCAGCAGCCAAAAATGGACTAGCGGGGGTGAGACCCAGTACTTC. It encodes CASSQKWTSGGETQYF.

J is TRBJ2-3 and V is TRBV6-6, with 10 bases aligning to TRBD2. This CDR3 region has 16 residues. Germline lookup yields CDR1 MNHNY and CDR2 SVGAGI (reference sequence). J lost 2 bases, V lost 0 bases, and 2 bases had no gene match. The CDR3 bases are TGTGCCAGCAGTTACTCTACTAGCGGGGCCACAGATACGCAGTATTTT. As protein: CASSYSTSGATDTQYF.

This clonotype was counted only a few times. The rearrangement uses TRBV5-1 and TRBJ1-5; 7 positions match TRBD1. The V segment lost 0 bases and the J segment 6 bases; nucleotides outside the gene matches: 6. The CDR3 extends over 15 amino acids. CDR1 is SGHRS and CDR2 is YFSETQ in the germline V gene. The CDR3 nucleotides read TGCGCCAGCAGCTTGGGGACAGGCGGAGTTCAGCCCCAGCATTTT. Its translation: CASSLGTGGVQPQHF.

This clonotype appeared a few times. The chain is built from TRBV5-4 and TRBJ2-7; tentative D call: TRBD1 (5 bases). Germline V gene sequence: CDR1 SGHNT, CDR2 YYREEE (reference sequence). With 2 bases removed from V and 3 bases from J, the gap between germline ends came to 9 bases. The CDR3 has 13 residues. The CDR3 sequence is CASSLQDSYEQYF. In nucleotides, the CDR3 is TGTGCCAGCAGCTTACAAGACAGCTACGAGCAGTACTTC.